This TCR beta chain derives from a study of patients and donors after allogeneic stem cell transplantation. TCRdb reanalysed the RT-PCR reads using MiXCR and keeps one entry per CDR3 protein. The sample lists tens of thousands of distinct CDR3 sequences; about a quarter were seen once. This CDR3 contains 13 residues. CDR1 is DFQATT, CDR2 SNEGSKA, per germline (reference sequence). V was cut by 0 bases and J by 7 bases, with 10 bases left in between. This clonotype was seen a few times. The origin of this receptor is a human donor who was either an allogeneic HSCT recipient or a stem cell or donor lymphocyte infusion donor (not recorded which). It is not recorded whose cells these are; they may come from a transplant donor. The material sequenced was blood, either unsorted or a sorted T cell fraction (not recorded which). V and J are TRBV20-1 and TRBJ1-5; no clear D. CDR3 residues: CSARDRARQPQHF. CDR3 nucleotide sequence: TGCAGTGCTAGAGATCGGGCGAGGCAGCCCCAGCATTTT.